The next 16 T cell receptor beta chains were all read from a single sample in a study of cytomegalovirus exposure and HLA in healthy donors. 13 Jbeta primers and 60 Vbeta primers were used for the PCR. Method: immunoSEQ multiplex PCR; TCRdb's copy keeps in-frame clones and lacks some. The sample yields about 120,000 clones, approximately 83% seen once. Sequencing was carried out using PBMCs. These receptors all stem from a woman in her thirties or forties in good health and CMV-seropositive.

CDR3 sequence: CASSHGRGRSFNEQFF. DNA for the CDR3: TGCGCCAGCAGCCACGGCCGGGGGAGGTCGTTCAATGAGCAGTTCTTC. The gene calls are TRBV4-1 and TRBJ2-1; tentatively, D is TRBD2 (6 bases). This CDR3 spans 16 amino acids. V was shortened by 3 bases and J by 6 bases, with 18 bases between the two germline ends. From germline, CDR1 is MGHRA and CDR2 YSYEKL.

V is TRBV7-9 and J is TRBJ2-3, with TRBD2 matching over 8 bases. The CDR3 spans 15 residues. V was clipped by 2 bases and J by 7 bases; unmatched bases: 8. The germline V gene has CDR1 SEHNR and CDR2 FQNEAQ (reference sequence). In nucleotides, the CDR3 is TGTGCCAGCAGCTTATTGGGCGGGAGGCGGAATACGCAGTATTTT. It encodes CASSLLGGRRNTQYF.

The chain recombines TRBV9 with TRBJ2-2; 7 nucleotides align to TRBD2. The CDR3 runs 17 residues. Germline V lookup: CDR1 SGDLS, CDR2 YYNGEE. The J segment lost 2 bases and the V segment lost 0 bases, leaving 7 bases of the junction unmatched. DNA of the CDR3: TGTGCCAGCAGCGTAGCCGGTGGCGGGAGCAACACCGGGGAGCTGTTTTTT. It translates to CASSVAGGGSNTGELFF.

The chain employs TRBV5-4 and TRBJ1-6; no firm D call. Germline V gene data show CDR1 as SGHNT and CDR2 as YYREEE (reference sequence). CDR3 length equals 16 residues. V shed 0 bases and J shed 4 bases, with 11 bases lying between them. CDR3 sequence (DNA): TGTGCCAGCAGCTTGGGAGACGGAGCTTATAATTCACCCCTCCACTTT. Amino acid sequence: CASSLGDGAYNSPLHF.

J is TRBJ1-1 and V is TRBV6-6, with D maybe TRBD1 (6 bases). V was clipped by 5 bases and J by 5 bases, with 18 bases between them. The CDR3 length is 15 residues. Per germline, CDR1 MNHNY and CDR2 SVGAGI (reference sequence). The CDR3, as DNA: TGTGCCAGCAGTCCCCCACAGGGTTTCTCTACTGAAGCTTTCTTT. Translation gives CASSPPQGFSTEAFF.

This clone was detected only a few times. The gene calls are TRBV9 and TRBJ2-2, with TRBD2 identical over 10 bases. The V segment lost 6 bases and the J segment 2 bases; nucleotides outside the gene matches: 13. The germline V gene encodes CDR1 SGDLS and CDR2 YYNGEE. The CDR3 has 18 amino acids. CDR3 in DNA: TGTGCCAGCACCCCAAACCCGGGACTAGCGCAAAACACCGGGGAGCTGTTTTTT. As protein: CASTPNPGLAQNTGELFF.

The rearrangement links TRBV11-3 to TRBJ2-1; possibly TRBD2 for D (7 bases). CDR3 length: 16 amino acids. Trimming took off 3 bases at V and 7 bases at J, with 19 bases between the two ends. Germline V gives CDR1 SGHNT, CDR2 YENEEA. In DNA form, the CDR3 reads TGTGCCAGCAGCTTGACGGACTTCCGGGGGGCAAATGAGCAGTTCTTC. Its protein is CASSLTDFRGANEQFF.

The rearrangement joins TRBV11-3 to TRBJ1-1; 7 nucleotides agree with TRBD1. The germline gives CDR1 SGHNT, CDR2 YENEEA. V was clipped by 0 bases and J by 7 bases; unmatched bases: 8. The CDR3 is 15 amino acids. CDR3 sequence reads: CASSLEGQLGVEAFF. The DNA of the CDR3 is TGTGCCAGCAGCTTAGAGGGACAGTTAGGGGTTGAAGCTTTCTTT.

The V gene is TRBV7-9, the J gene TRBJ1-1; D is possibly TRBD1 (5 bases). The CDR3 sequence is 13 residues long. Germline V CDR1 and CDR2: SEHNR, FQNEAQ (reference sequence). V lost 6 bases, J lost 3 bases, and 11 bases lay in between. The CDR3 region has the DNA TGTGCCAGCAGTCCGGGGGGGTACACTGAAGCTTTCTTT. It encodes CASSPGGYTEAFF.

The chain links TRBV30 to TRBJ1-6; D uncertain. Trimming shortened V by 1 base and J by 9 bases, and 13 bases separated the two germline ends. This CDR3 has 14 amino acids. CDR1 and CDR2 from the germline V gene are GTSNPN and SVGIG (reference sequence). In DNA form, the CDR3 reads TGTGCCTGGAGTGAGTGGGCTGAGGGTTCACCCCTCCACTTT. This codes for CAWSEWAEGSPLHF.

The V and J genes are TRBV28 and TRBJ2-1; 7 bases line up with TRBD2. Germline CDR1 is MDHEN and CDR2 is SYDVKM. The CDR3 contains 15 residues. J gave up 6 bases and V 6 bases, and 11 bases lay outside the gene matches. For the CDR3, the DNA is TGTGCCAGCAGACAGACTAGCTGGCGCGGCAATGAGCAGTTCTTC. Translation: CASRQTSWRGNEQFF.

This chain connects TRBV19 to TRBJ1-2; maybe TRBD1 (6 bases). Germline V gene data show CDR1 as LNHDA and CDR2 as SQIVND (reference sequence). This CDR3 is 16 amino acids long. V was pared by 3 bases and J by 8 bases, with 22 bases between. This CDR3 reads CASSIPPGGGQSGYTF. DNA of the CDR3: TGTGCCAGTAGTATCCCCCCCGGCGGGGGGCAATCGGGCTACACCTTC.

The rearrangement links TRBV10-3 to TRBJ2-2; perhaps TRBD1 as D (6 bases). CDR3 length equals 15 residues. Looked up from germline, CDR1 is ENHRY and CDR2 is SYGVKD. The germline V and J ends were trimmed by 4 bases and 1 base, with 10 bases remaining between them. The DNA of the CDR3 is TGTGCCATCAGTGGGAGAGGGGGGAACACCGGGGAGCTGTTTTTT. Protein sequence: CAISGRGGNTGELFF.

This chain connects TRBV9 to TRBJ1-1; a weak D match, TRBD1 (6 bases). Deletions cut 2 bases from V and 4 bases from J, with 12 bases between. CDR3 size: 14 residues. Germline values: CDR1 SGDLS, CDR2 YYNGEE. Written as DNA, the CDR3 is TGTGCCAGCAGCGTCCGGGACACCAGCACTGAAGCTTTCTTT. This codes for CASSVRDTSTEAFF.

The chain employs TRBV6-5 and TRBJ2-3, with D perhaps matching TRBD2 (5 bases). This CDR3 spans 14 amino acids. Trimming left V 8 bases short and J 4 bases short, with 16 bases between. From germline, CDR1 is MNHEY and CDR2 SVGAGI. The CDR3, as DNA: TGTGCCAGCTCTAAGGGAGAAACATCAGATACGCAGTATTTT. Its protein is CASSKGETSDTQYF.

The chain employs TRBV19 and TRBJ1-5; maybe TRBD1 (5 bases). The V gene's germline CDR1 is LNHDA and CDR2 SQIVND (reference sequence). There are 15 residues in the CDR3. Trimming shortened V by 7 bases and J by 7 bases, and 20 bases separated the two germline ends. The CDR3 DNA follows: TGTGCCAGTACCACCCTTATTAGGGGTACACAGCCCCAGCATTTT. Protein: CASTTLIRGTQPQHF.